This T cell receptor beta chain was observed in a study of regulatory T cells in long-lasting Graves disease. Study-wide points: With a small sample size, accuracy may have been reduced.

Building of the TCR beta libraries involved iRepertoire HTBI primers and Arm-PCR of CDR3 regions. MiXCR, applied by TCRdb to the multiplex PCR reads, yields one record per CDR3 protein. The sample consists of about 540,000 distinct CDR3 sequences, roughly 13% of them appearing once. The CDR3 extends over 14 amino acids. V lost 8 bases, J lost 2 bases, and 15 bases lay in between. This clonotype was observed at least ten times. Antigen specificity is unknown. Time point indicated: newly diagnosed GD, antithyroid drugs for less than 3 months. RNA from PBMCs was the source of the TCR library. Another study also made use of these data, one on T cells in Graves' hyperthyroidism and ophthalmopathy. That publication notes: It was uncontrolled infection, other autoimmune disease, pregnancy or lactation that excluded patients.

The receptor comes from a man aged 25 to 40 with Graves disease. Sequencing used peripheral blood mononuclear cells (PBMCs), obtained at new diagnosis, from a patient treated with antithyroid drugs. The V gene is TRBV12-3 or TRBV12-4, the J gene TRBJ2-5, with D maybe TRBD2 (5 bases). CDR3 nucleotides: TGTGCCAGCGGGAGACCGGGTCTACAAGAGACCCAGTACTTC. Its protein is CASGRPGLQETQYF.